Reported below is one TCR beta chain. Per the original data handling: Reference gene primer amplification gave nucleated cell count estimates. The data were produced by immunoSEQ multiplex PCR, yet TCRdb's version contains in-frame clones alone and is incomplete. D and trimming were read from the DNA, whereas the V and J calls and clone size are those reported in that table. The table includes about 24,000 clones, 80% to 85% detected once. This specimen belongs to a study of blood T cell repertoires in COVID-19. Turning to the study itself: There were acute and convalescent COVID-19 samples, and they came from the United States, Italy and Spain. Sources were T cells, B-cell-depleted T cells, or PBMCs; the material itself was cDNA or gDNA.

The TCR sequence derives from a human donor in a cohort sampled during active COVID-19. The specimen was peripheral blood.

The DNA of the CDR3 is TGCAGCGTGCGGACTCCCCGCGTCCCAGATACGCAGTATTTT. This codes for CSVRTPRVPDTQYF. This chain connects TRBV29-1 to TRBJ2-3, with D possibly matching TRBD2 (5 bases). CDR3 length: 14 residues. CDR1 and CDR2 from the germline V gene are SQVTM and ANQGSEA. The V end was cut by 6 bases, the J end by 4 bases, with 17 bases between.